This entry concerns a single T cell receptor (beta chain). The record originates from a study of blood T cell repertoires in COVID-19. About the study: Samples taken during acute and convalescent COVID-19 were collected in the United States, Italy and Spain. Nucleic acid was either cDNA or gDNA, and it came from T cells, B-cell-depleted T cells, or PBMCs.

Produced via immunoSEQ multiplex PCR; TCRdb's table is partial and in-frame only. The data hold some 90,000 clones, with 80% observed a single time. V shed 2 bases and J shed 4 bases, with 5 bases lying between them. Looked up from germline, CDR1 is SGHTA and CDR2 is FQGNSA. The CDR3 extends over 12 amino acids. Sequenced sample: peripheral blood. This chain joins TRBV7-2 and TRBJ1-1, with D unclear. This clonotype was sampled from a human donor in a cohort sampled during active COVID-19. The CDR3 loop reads CASSLILTEAFF. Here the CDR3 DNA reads TGTGCCAGCAGCTTAATACTCACTGAAGCTTTCTTT.